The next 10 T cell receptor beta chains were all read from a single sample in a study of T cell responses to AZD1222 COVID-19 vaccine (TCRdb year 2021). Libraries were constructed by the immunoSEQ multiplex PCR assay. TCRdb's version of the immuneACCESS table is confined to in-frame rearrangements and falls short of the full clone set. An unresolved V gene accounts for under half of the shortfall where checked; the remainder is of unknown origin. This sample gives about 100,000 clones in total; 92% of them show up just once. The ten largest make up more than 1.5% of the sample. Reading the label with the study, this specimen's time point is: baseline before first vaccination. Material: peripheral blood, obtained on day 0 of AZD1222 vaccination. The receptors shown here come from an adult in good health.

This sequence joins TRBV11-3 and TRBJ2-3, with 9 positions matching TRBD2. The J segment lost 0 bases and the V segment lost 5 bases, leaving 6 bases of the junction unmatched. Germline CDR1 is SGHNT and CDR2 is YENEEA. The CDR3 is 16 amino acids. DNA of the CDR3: TGTGCCAGCAGCACCTTCAGCGGGAGGAGCACAGATACGCAGTATTTT. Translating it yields CASSTFSGRSTDTQYF.

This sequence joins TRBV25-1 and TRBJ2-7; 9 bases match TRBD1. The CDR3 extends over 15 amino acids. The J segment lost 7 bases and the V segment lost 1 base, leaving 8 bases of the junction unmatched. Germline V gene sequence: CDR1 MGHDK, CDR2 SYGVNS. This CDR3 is CASSESGTGSSEQYF. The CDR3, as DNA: TGTGCCAGCAGTGAATCAGGGACAGGGTCGAGTGAGCAGTACTTC.

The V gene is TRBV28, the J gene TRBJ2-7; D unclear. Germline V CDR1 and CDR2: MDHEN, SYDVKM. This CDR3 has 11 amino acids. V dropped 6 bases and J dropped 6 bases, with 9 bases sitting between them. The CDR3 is CASSLSLEQYF. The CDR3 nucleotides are TGTGCCAGCAGCCTATCGCTCGAGCAGTACTTC.

The CDR3 protein is CASSLSMPRGDTQYF. CDR3 DNA sequence: TGTGCCAGCAGCTTAAGTATGCCGCGGGGAGATACGCAGTATTTT. This chain links TRBV7-9 with TRBJ2-3, with TRBD2 as a possible D gene (6 bases). Trimming left V 2 bases short and J 5 bases short, with 14 bases between. In germline, CDR1 is SEHNR, CDR2 FQNEAQ (reference sequence). This CDR3 spans 15 amino acids.

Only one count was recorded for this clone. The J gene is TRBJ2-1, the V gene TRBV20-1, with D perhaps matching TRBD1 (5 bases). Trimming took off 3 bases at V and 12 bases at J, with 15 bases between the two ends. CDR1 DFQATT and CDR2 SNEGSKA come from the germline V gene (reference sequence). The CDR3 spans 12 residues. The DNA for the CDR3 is TGCAGTGCTAGTGCAGGGCAGCATGGGCAGTTCTTC. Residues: CSASAGQHGQFF.

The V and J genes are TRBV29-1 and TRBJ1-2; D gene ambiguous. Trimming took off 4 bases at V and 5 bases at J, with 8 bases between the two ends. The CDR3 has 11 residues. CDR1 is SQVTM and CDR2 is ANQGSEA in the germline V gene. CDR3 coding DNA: TGCAGCGTTGGTCGGGAATATGGCTACACCTTC. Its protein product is CSVGREYGYTF.

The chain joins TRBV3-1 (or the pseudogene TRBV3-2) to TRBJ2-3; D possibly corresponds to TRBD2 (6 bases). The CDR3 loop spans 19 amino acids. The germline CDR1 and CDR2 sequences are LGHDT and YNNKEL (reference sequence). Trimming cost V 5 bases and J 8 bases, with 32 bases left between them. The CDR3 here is CASSTAGLRPFSPQGTQYF. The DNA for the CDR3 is TGTGCCAGCAGCACAGCGGGCCTTCGACCGTTTTCGCCCCAAGGTACGCAGTATTTT.

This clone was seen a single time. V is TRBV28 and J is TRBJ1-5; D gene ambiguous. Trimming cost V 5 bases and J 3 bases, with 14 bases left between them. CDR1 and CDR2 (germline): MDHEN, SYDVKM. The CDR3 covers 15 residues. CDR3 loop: CASSLKGFANQPQHF. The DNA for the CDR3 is TGTGCCAGCAGTCTCAAGGGATTCGCCAATCAGCCCCAGCATTTT. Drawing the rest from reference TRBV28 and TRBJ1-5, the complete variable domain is DVKVTQSSRYLVKRTGEKVFLECVQDMDHENMFWYRQDPGLGLRLIYFSYDVKMKEKGDIPEGYSVSREKKERFSLILESASTNQTSMYLCASSLKGFANQPQHFGDGTRLSIL.

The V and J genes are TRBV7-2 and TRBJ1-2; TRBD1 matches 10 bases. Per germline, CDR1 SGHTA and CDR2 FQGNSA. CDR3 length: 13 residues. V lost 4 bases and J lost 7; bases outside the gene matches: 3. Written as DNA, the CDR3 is TGTGCCAGCAGCTCGGACAGGGGGATTGGCTACACCTTC. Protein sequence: CASSSDRGIGYTF.

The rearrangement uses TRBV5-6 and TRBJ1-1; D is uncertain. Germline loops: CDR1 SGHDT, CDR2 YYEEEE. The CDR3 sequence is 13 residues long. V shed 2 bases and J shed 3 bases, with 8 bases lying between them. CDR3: CASSLTRDTEAFF. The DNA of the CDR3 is TGTGCCAGCAGCTTAACTAGGGACACTGAAGCTTTCTTT.